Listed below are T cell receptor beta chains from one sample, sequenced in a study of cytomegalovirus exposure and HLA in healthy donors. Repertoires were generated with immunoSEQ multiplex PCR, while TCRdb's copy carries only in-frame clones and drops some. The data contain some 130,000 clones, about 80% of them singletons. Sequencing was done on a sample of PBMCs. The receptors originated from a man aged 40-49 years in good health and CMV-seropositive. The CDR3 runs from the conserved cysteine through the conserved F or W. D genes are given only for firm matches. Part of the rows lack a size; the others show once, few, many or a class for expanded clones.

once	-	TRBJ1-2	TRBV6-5	CASSTGLYGYTF	TGTGCCAGCAGCACAGGGCTGTATGGCTACACCTTC
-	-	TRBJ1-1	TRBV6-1	CASSENGGDGGKEAFF	TGTGCCAGCAGTGAAAATGGGGGGGATGGGGGTAAAGAAGCTTTCTTT
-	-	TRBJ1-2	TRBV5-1	CASSLGTDYGYTF	TGCGCCAGCAGCTTGGGGACAGACTATGGCTACACCTTC
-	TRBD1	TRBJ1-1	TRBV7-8	CASSWGQMNTEAFF	TGTGCCAGCAGCTGGGGACAGATGAACACTGAAGCTTTCTTT
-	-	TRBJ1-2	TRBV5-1	CASSLDGGTGFNYGYTF	TGCGCCAGCAGCTTGGATGGGGGGACGGGATTTAACTATGGCTACACCTTC
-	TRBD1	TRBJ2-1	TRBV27	CASSFSIGTGRHYNEQFF	TGTGCCAGCAGTTTTAGCATAGGGACAGGGAGGCACTACAATGAGCAGTTCTTC
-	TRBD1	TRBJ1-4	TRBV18	CASSTDRANEKLFF	TGTGCCAGCTCAACGGACAGGGCTAATGAAAAACTGTTTTTT
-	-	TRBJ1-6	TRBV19	CASSPRGGFAPLHF	TGTGCCAGTAGCCCTAGGGGGGGTTTTGCACCCCTCCACTTT
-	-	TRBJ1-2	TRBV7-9	CASSPPGGGYTF	TGTGCCAGCAGCCCCCCCGGGGGTGGCTACACCTTC
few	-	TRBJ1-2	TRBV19	CASSGGLSGVYGYTF	TGTGCCAGTAGTGGGGGCCTCTCTGGGGTCTATGGCTACACCTTC
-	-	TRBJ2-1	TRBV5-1	CASSLWQGNEQFF	TGCGCCAGCAGCTTATGGCAGGGCAATGAGCAGTTCTTC
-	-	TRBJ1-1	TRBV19	CASSMGLGGMNTEAFF	TGTGCCAGTAGTATGGGCCTCGGGGGGATGAACACTGAAGCTTTCTTT
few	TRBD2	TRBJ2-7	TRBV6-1	CASSVTSGFYEQYF	TGTGCCAGCAGTGTAACTAGCGGGTTCTACGAGCAGTACTTC
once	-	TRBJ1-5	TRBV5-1	CASSLRGQPQHF	TGCGCCAGCAGCTTGAGGGGTCAGCCCCAGCATTTT
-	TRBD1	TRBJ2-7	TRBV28	CASSRRDSYEQYF	TGTGCCAGCAGTCGTCGGGACAGTTACGAGCAGTACTTC
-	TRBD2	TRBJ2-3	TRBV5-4	CASKRDTDTQYF	TGTGCCAGCAAGCGGGACACAGATACGCAGTATTTT
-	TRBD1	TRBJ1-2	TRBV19	CASSIGRQGYGYTF	TGTGCCAGTAGTATAGGTCGACAGGGCTATGGCTACACCTTC
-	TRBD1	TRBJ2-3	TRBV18	CASSLTGGTDTQYF	TGTGCCAGCTCGCTAACAGGGGGCACAGATACGCAGTATTTT
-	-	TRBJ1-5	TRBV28	CASSFGRVNQPQHF	TGTGCCAGCAGTTTCGGTCGGGTAAATCAGCCCCAGCATTTT
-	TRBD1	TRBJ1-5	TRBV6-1	CASTGQGANNQPQHF	TGTGCCAGCACCGGACAGGGGGCTAACAATCAGCCCCAGCATTTT
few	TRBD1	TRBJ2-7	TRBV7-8	CASSLVGKGQSYEQYF	TGTGCCAGCAGCTTAGTGGGTAAGGGACAGTCCTACGAGCAGTACTTC
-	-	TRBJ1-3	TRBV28	CASSLVGAAGNTIYF	TGTGCCAGCAGTTTAGTGGGGGCAGCTGGAAACACCATATATTTT
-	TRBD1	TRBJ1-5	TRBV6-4	CASSYTGEGQPQHF	TGTGCCAGCAGTTATACAGGGGAAGGACAGCCCCAGCATTTT
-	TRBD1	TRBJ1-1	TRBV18	CASSPGQGVVAEAFF	TGTGCCAGCTCACCCGGCCAGGGGGTAGTAGCTGAAGCTTTCTTT
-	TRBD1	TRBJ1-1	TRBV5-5	CASRRDRDSTEAFF	TGTGCCAGCAGACGAGACCGGGACAGCACTGAAGCTTTCTTT
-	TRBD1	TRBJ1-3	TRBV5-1	CASSPDGGTGGNTIYF	TGCGCCAGCAGCCCGGATGGAGGGACAGGGGGAAACACCATATATTTT
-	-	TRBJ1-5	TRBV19	CASRKSDQPQHF	TGTGCCAGTAGAAAGTCGGATCAGCCCCAGCATTTT
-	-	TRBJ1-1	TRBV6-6	CASRETGINTEAFF	TGTGCCAGCAGGGAGACAGGCATAAACACTGAAGCTTTCTTT
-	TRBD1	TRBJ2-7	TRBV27	CASSLNRGNEQYF	TGTGCCAGCAGTTTGAACAGGGGAAACGAGCAGTACTTC
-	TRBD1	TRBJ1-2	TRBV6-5	CASSRTGTGYTF	TGTGCCAGCAGTCGGACAGGAACCGGCTACACCTTC
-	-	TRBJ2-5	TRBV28	CASRWALNDGETQYF	TGTGCCAGCAGATGGGCCTTAAATGACGGCGAGACCCAGTACTTC
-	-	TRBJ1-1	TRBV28	CASSSSGLFAFF	TGTGCCAGCAGTTCCTCAGGTTTGTTCGCTTTCTTT
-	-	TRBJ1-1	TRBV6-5	CASSFQVLEAFF	TGTGCCAGCAGTTTCCAGGTCCTTGAAGCTTTCTTT
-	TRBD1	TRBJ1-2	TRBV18	CASSLDQQDRGLVGYTF	TGTGCCAGCTCACTGGATCAACAGGACAGGGGGCTGGTAGGCTACACCTTC
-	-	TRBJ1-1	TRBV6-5	CASIGTRGTTEAFF	TGTGCCAGCATCGGGACTCGGGGTACCACTGAAGCTTTCTTT
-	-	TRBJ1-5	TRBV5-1	CASSTGHNSNQPQHF	TGCGCCAGCAGCACGGGACATAATAGCAATCAGCCCCAGCATTTT
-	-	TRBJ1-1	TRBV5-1	CASSLDSRTENTEAFF	TGCGCCAGCAGCTTGGACTCCCGGACAGAAAACACTGAAGCTTTCTTT
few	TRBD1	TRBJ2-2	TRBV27	CASSTDRANTGELFF	TGTGCCAGCAGTACGGACAGGGCTAACACCGGGGAGCTGTTTTTT
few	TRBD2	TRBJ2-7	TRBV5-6	CASSREAPYEQYF	TGTGCCAGCAGCCGGGAGGCCCCCTACGAGCAGTACTTC
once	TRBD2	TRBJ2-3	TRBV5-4	CASSLILGGPLDTQYF	TGTGCCAGCAGCTTGATACTGGGAGGGCCTTTAGATACGCAGTATTTT
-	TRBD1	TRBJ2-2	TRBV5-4	CASSLGQGAGELFF	TGTGCCAGCAGCTTGGGACAGGGCGCCGGGGAGCTGTTTTTT
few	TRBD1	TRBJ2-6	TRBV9	CASSVSTGSPGANVLTF	TGTGCCAGCAGCGTTTCGACAGGGTCCCCTGGGGCCAACGTCCTGACTTTC
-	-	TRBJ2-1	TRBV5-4	CASSLKGGYNEQFF	TGTGCCAGCAGCTTGAAAGGAGGATACAATGAGCAGTTCTTC